A selection of T cell receptor beta chains follows, all from one sample in a study of PD-L1 blockade in urothelial cancer. Profiled with immunoSEQ multiplex PCR; TCRdb holds only in-frame clones, not every one. The data hold 100,000 or so clones, with 91% observed a single time. Sequenced here: PBMCs, sampled around atezolizumab (anti-PD-L1) treatment. The receptors were gathered from a woman older than 75 with urothelial cancer. Both conserved end residues are part of each CDR3. D genes are given only for firm matches. Clone size appears in some rows only: once, few, many, or a class for an expanded clone.

v_gene,j_gene,d_gene,abundance,CDR3aa,CDR3nt
TRBV18,TRBJ2-7,TRBD1,NA,CASSPGQDYEQYF,TGTGCCAGCTCACCCGGACAGGACTACGAGCAGTACTTC
TRBV5-6,TRBJ1-4,NA,NA,CASSLARGGRGEKLFF,TGTGCCAGCAGCTTGGCGAGAGGGGGAAGAGGTGAAAAACTGTTTTTT
TRBV19,TRBJ2-2,NA,few,CASSQGGGELFF,TGTGCCAGTAGCCAAGGGGGCGGGGAGCTGTTTTTT
TRBV7-8,TRBJ1-2,NA,NA,CASGSGSVYGYTF,TGTGCCAGCGGATCAGGGTCGGTCTATGGCTACACCTTC
TRBV9,TRBJ1-5,NA,NA,CASSAVPNQPQHF,TGTGCCAGCAGCGCCGTCCCCAATCAGCCCCAGCATTTT
TRBV4-1,TRBJ1-2,NA,NA,CASSPANGNNYGYTF,TGCGCCAGCAGCCCAGCGAACGGGAATAACTATGGCTACACCTTC
TRBV18,TRBJ1-1,NA,NA,CASSPPGQTEAFF,TGTGCCAGCTCACCACCGGGCCAGACTGAAGCTTTCTTT
TRBV10-2,TRBJ2-7,NA,many,CASSDSDTYEQYF,TGCGCCAGCAGTGACTCGGACACGTACGAGCAGTACTTC
TRBV2,TRBJ2-2,NA,NA,CASSPRDTGELFF,TGTGCCAGCAGTCCCAGGGACACCGGGGAGCTGTTTTTT
TRBV7-3,TRBJ2-7,NA,NA,CASSSAPRGEQYF,TGTGCCAGCAGCTCCGCCCCGCGTGGCGAGCAGTACTTC
TRBV6-1,TRBJ1-2,NA,NA,CASSEGVRGSDGYTF,TGTGCCAGCAGTGAAGGAGTGCGCGGGAGTGATGGCTACACCTTC
TRBV19,TRBJ2-5,NA,NA,CASSIGHTYQETQYF,TGTGCCAGTAGTATAGGGCACACCTACCAAGAGACCCAGTACTTC
TRBV5-4,TRBJ2-2,NA,NA,CASSLVGAGGTGELFF,TGTGCCAGCAGCTTGGTCGGGGCTGGGGGGACCGGGGAGCTGTTTTTT
TRBV4-1,TRBJ2-4,NA,NA,CASSQTPGENIQYF,TGCGCCAGCAGCCAAACCCCAGGCGAAAACATTCAGTACTTC
TRBV15,TRBJ2-7,NA,NA,CATSRPVSEQYF,TGTGCCACCAGCAGACCCGTTTCCGAGCAGTACTTC
TRBV7-2,TRBJ2-3,TRBD2,NA,CASSLGLATDTQYF,TGTGCCAGCAGCTTGGGACTAGCGACAGATACGCAGTATTTT
TRBV11-2,TRBJ1-1,NA,once,CASSMGHGNTEAFF,TGTGCCAGCAGCATGGGACACGGGAACACTGAAGCTTTCTTT
TRBV28,TRBJ1-2,NA,NA,CASRNGGPRGYTF,TGTGCCAGCAGAAACGGGGGACCACGGGGCTACACCTTC
TRBV28,TRBJ2-7,TRBD2,NA,CASRDRDETSRDYEQYF,TGTGCCAGCCGCGACAGAGACGAGACTAGCCGGGATTACGAGCAGTACTTC
TRBV28,TRBJ2-3,TRBD2,NA,CASSALGRTTLQYF,TGTGCCAGCAGTGCCCTCGGGAGGACCACCCTTCAGTATTTT
TRBV6-1,TRBJ1-1,NA,NA,CASSESGARGTEAFF,TGTGCCAGCAGTGAGTCAGGGGCTAGGGGCACTGAAGCTTTCTTT
TRBV11-2,TRBJ2-7,TRBD1,NA,CASSWTGAEQYF,TGTGCCAGCAGCTGGACAGGGGCCGAGCAGTACTTC
TRBV28,TRBJ2-7,NA,NA,CASSLRVQRYEQYF,TGTGCCAGCAGTTTGAGGGTTCAGAGGTACGAGCAGTACTTC
TRBV6-5,TRBJ1-1,TRBD1,NA,CASIHQGARTEAFF,TGTGCCAGCATTCACCAGGGGGCAAGGACTGAAGCTTTCTTT
TRBV7-9,TRBJ2-5,NA,NA,CASSFRELETQYF,TGTGCCAGCAGCTTTAGAGAGTTAGAGACCCAGTACTTC
TRBV7-7,TRBJ2-5,TRBD1,NA,CASSQGQGSAGTQYF,TGTGCCAGCAGCCAGGGACAGGGCTCCGCGGGGACCCAGTACTTC
TRBV29-1,TRBJ1-1,NA,NA,CSAGHSGTEAFF,TGCAGCGCAGGACATAGCGGCACTGAAGCTTTCTTT
TRBV11-3,TRBJ1-1,TRBD1,NA,CASSQGAGWTEAFF,TGTGCCAGCAGTCAGGGGGCAGGATGGACTGAAGCTTTCTTT
TRBV28,TRBJ2-3,NA,once,CASTTGIRSDTQYF,TGTGCCAGCACTACAGGGATTCGAAGCGATACGCAGTATTTT
TRBV7-6,TRBJ2-7,NA,few,CASSPRAGSSYEQYF,TGTGCCAGCAGCCCTAGGGCGGGGAGCTCCTACGAGCAGTACTTC
TRBV5-1,TRBJ1-1,TRBD1,NA,CASSLVQGARSTEAFF,TGCGCCAGCAGCTTGGTACAGGGGGCTAGGTCCACTGAAGCTTTCTTT
TRBV28,TRBJ1-5,TRBD1,NA,CASSSGPTGFQPQHF,TGTGCCAGCAGTTCCGGCCCGACAGGGTTTCAGCCCCAGCATTTT
TRBV9,TRBJ1-2,NA,few,CASSDRVYGYTF,TGTGCCAGCAGCGACAGGGTCTATGGCTACACCTTC
TRBV11-2,TRBJ1-3,TRBD1,NA,CASSLGQVYDTIYF,TGTGCCAGCAGCTTGGGACAGGTTTACGACACCATATATTTT
TRBV9,TRBJ2-1,TRBD2,NA,CASSPRTSGMDNEQFF,TGTGCCAGCAGCCCCCGGACTAGCGGGATGGACAATGAGCAGTTCTTC
TRBV18,TRBJ1-2,TRBD1,once,CASSPDRANYGYTF,TGTGCCAGCTCACCAGACAGGGCCAACTATGGCTACACCTTC
TRBV11-2,TRBJ2-7,TRBD2,NA,CASSSRRGTSALAGEQYF,TGTGCCAGCAGCTCGCGGAGGGGGACTAGCGCGCTCGCAGGCGAGCAGTACTTC
TRBV9,TRBJ1-1,NA,NA,CASSFSDSHNTEAFF,TGTGCCAGCAGCTTTTCAGACAGCCATAACACTGAAGCTTTCTTT
TRBV9,TRBJ1-3,TRBD1,NA,CASSVDRDRELISGNTIYF,TGTGCCAGCAGCGTAGACCGGGACAGGGAACTTATCTCTGGAAACACCATATATTTT
TRBV4-2,TRBJ2-7,TRBD1,NA,CASSLGQGDLGEQYF,TGTGCCAGCAGCCTCGGACAGGGGGACCTGGGGGAGCAGTACTTC
TRBV7-9,TRBJ2-1,NA,NA,CASSPTGRFRNEQFF,TGTGCCAGCAGCCCTACAGGGAGATTTCGCAATGAGCAGTTCTTC
TRBV19,TRBJ2-3,TRBD2,NA,CASSLAGKDTDTQYF,TGTGCCAGTAGTCTAGCGGGAAAAGACACAGATACGCAGTATTTT